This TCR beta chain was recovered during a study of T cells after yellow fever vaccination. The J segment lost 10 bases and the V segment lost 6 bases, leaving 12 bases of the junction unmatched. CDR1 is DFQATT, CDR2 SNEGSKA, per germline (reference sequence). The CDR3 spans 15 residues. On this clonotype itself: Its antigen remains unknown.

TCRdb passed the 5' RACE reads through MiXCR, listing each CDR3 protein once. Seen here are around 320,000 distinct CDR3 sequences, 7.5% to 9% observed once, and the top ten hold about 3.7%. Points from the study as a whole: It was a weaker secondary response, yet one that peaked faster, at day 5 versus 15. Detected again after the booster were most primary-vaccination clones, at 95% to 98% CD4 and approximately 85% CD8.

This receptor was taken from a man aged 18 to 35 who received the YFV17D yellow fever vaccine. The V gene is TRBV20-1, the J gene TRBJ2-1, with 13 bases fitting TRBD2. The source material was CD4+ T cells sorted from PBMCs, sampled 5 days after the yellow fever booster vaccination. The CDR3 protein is CSAPRTSGGLSEQFF. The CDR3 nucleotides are TGCAGTGCCCCTCGGACTAGCGGGGGCCTTTCGGAGCAGTTCTTC.